Listed here are 25 T cell receptor beta chains from one sample, sequenced in a study of T cells in Graves' hyperthyroidism and ophthalmopathy. RNA transcripts served as the template for amplifying TCR beta CDR3 regions. The TCR CDR3 first-round RT-PCR relied on the HTBI primer set. TCRdb passed the multiplex PCR reads through MiXCR, listing each CDR3 protein once. The table records about 520,000 distinct CDR3 sequences, roughly a quarter of them present only once. Input material: blood. These receptors were taken from a young woman with Graves' ophthalmopathy.

This clonotype was counted at least ten times. The gene calls are TRBV6-2 or TRBV6-3 and TRBJ1-5; 8 positions match TRBD1. Germline V gene sequence: CDR1 MNHEY, CDR2 SVGEGT. The CDR3 has 16 amino acids. V dropped 5 bases and J dropped 3; count of bases not matched to a gene: 9. CDR3 DNA: TGTGCCAGCAGTCCATTAGGACAGGGCCTCAATCAGCCCCAGCATTTT. Translation gives CASSPLGQGLNQPQHF.

This clonotype was counted at least ten times. This chain connects TRBV18 to TRBJ1-2; TRBD1 matches at 9 bases. The CDR3 is made up of 15 amino acids. Trimming at V came to 4 bases and at J to 6 bases, leaving 9 bases not matched to a gene. Germline CDR1 KGHSH, CDR2 LQKENI. The CDR3 bases are TGTGCCAGCTCACTAGGGACAGGGACGGGCGATGGCTACACCTTC. It translates to CASSLGTGTGDGYTF.

This clonotype was observed at least ten times. The V and J genes are TRBV12-3 or TRBV12-4 and TRBJ2-1, with D maybe TRBD1 (5 bases). V dropped 6 bases and J dropped 4 bases, with 13 bases sitting between them. The CDR3 runs 14 residues. The chain's CDR3 is CASSSDSRYNEQFF. The CDR3 region has the DNA TGTGCCAGCAGCTCAGACAGCCGGTACAATGAGCAGTTCTTC.

This sequence joins TRBV20-1 and TRBJ1-5; D may be TRBD1 (5 bases). The V end was cut by 7 bases, the J end by 2 bases, with 15 bases between. CDR3 length equals 14 residues. Germline V lookup: CDR1 DFQATT, CDR2 SNEGSKA (reference sequence). CDR3 sequence: CSGPGGSGNQPQHF. DNA for the CDR3: TGCAGTGGCCCGGGGGGGTCCGGCAATCAGCCCCAGCATTTT.

The chain links TRBV28 to TRBJ1-5; no clear D. Trimming stripped 6 bases from V and 0 bases from J, with 18 bases between. The germline V gene encodes CDR1 MDHEN and CDR2 SYDVKM. The CDR3 sequence is 17 residues long. The CDR3 DNA follows: TGTGCCAGCAGCCCAAGCGTCGGCAGGCTTAGCAATCAGCCCCAGCATTTT. Residues: CASSPSVGRLSNQPQHF. The full variable domain, its missing parts supplied by reference TRBV28 and TRBJ1-5, is DVKVTQSSRYLVKRTGEKVFLECVQDMDHENMFWYRQDPGLGLRLIYFSYDVKMKEKGDIPEGYSVSREKKERFSLILESASTNQTSMYLCASSPSVGRLSNQPQHFGDGTRLSIL.

Ten or more counts support this clonotype. The chain uses TRBV12-3 or TRBV12-4 and TRBJ1-1, with 7 positions matching TRBD1. Losses at the gene ends were 6 bases for V and 0 bases for J; bases not matched to a gene: 4. The CDR3 length is 14 residues. The CDR3 sequence is CASSRQGLNTEAFF. Written as DNA, the CDR3 is TGTGCCAGCAGCCGACAGGGTCTGAACACTGAAGCTTTCTTT.

The genes are TRBV6-1 and TRBJ2-7; no clear D. With 10 bases removed from V and 2 bases from J, the gap between germline ends came to 12 bases. Germline V gene lookup returns CDR1 MNHNS and CDR2 SASEGT. The CDR3 spans 12 residues. In nucleotides, the CDR3 is TGTGCCACCCACGGCAGCCCCTACGAGCAGTACTTC. It encodes CATHGSPYEQYF.

There are many counts of this clonotype. The genes are TRBV2 and TRBJ2-2; D is ambiguous. Germline CDR1 reads SNHLY; CDR2 reads FYNNEI. The length of the CDR3 is 11 residues. The V and J ends lost 6 bases and 7 bases respectively, with 6 bases between them. The DNA of the CDR3 is TGTGCCAGCAGCTACTACGGGGAGCTGTTTTTT. This codes for CASSYYGELFF.

In its sample, this clonotype was seen many times. The chain combines TRBV27 with TRBJ1-2; D is perhaps TRBD1 (5 bases). V lost 0 bases to trimming and J lost 6 bases, with 11 bases between them. The CDR3 contains 14 residues. Germline V gene data show CDR1 as MNHEY and CDR2 as SMNVEV (reference sequence). The DNA of the CDR3 is TGTGCCAGCAGTTTATCGTCAGGGTACGATGGCTACACCTTC. It specifies CASSLSSGYDGYTF.

The chain employs TRBV11-2 and TRBJ2-2, with a possible D match to TRBD2 (6 bases). The CDR3 length is 17 residues. Germline V gene lookup returns CDR1 SGHAT and CDR2 FQNNGV. Trimming removed 5 bases from V and 1 base from J, with 17 bases in between. The CDR3 is CASSDGRDSKNTGELFF. Here the CDR3 DNA reads TGTGCCAGCAGCGACGGCCGGGACTCAAAGAACACCGGGGAGCTGTTTTTT.

With regard to this clonotype: Since no conserved phenylalanine or tryptophan closes the CDR3, a read error is the likely cause. The rearrangement links TRBV9 to TRBJ1-2; D is possibly TRBD1 (6 bases). Germline V CDR1 and CDR2: SGDLS, YYNGEE. The CDR3 consists of 15 residues. V dropped 3 bases and J dropped 0 bases, with 12 bases sitting between them. This CDR3 is CASSARGTSNYGYTV. Here the CDR3 DNA reads TGTGCCAGCAGCGCCCGGGGGACATCTAACTATGGCTACACCGTC.

There are many counts of this clonotype. V and J are TRBV19 and TRBJ1-5; TRBD1 is a possible D gene (5 bases). Per the germline V gene, CDR1 is LNHDA and CDR2 is SQIVND (reference sequence). The CDR3 has 15 amino acids. The ends were cut back, 7 bases at V and 4 bases at J, with 17 bases in the middle. The DNA of the CDR3 is TGTGCCAGTAAATGGGAGCAGGGCCGGAATCAGCCCCAGCATTTT. As protein: CASKWEQGRNQPQHF.

This clonotype showed up many times. The J gene is TRBJ1-1, the V gene TRBV6-1; D might be TRBD1 (6 bases). Germline V lookup: CDR1 MNHNS, CDR2 SASEGT. CDR3 length: 12 amino acids. Deletions cut 6 bases from V and 10 bases from J, with 15 bases between. CDR3 nucleotides: TGTGCCAGCAGGGACAGAGGCATTGGAGCTTTCTTT. It encodes CASRDRGIGAFF.

Of note for this clonotype: This clone may be a read error of a much larger clone one base away. The rearrangement joins TRBV7-3 to TRBJ2-3, with 10 positions matching TRBD2. Germline V lookup: CDR1 SGHTA, CDR2 FQGTGA. V shed 6 bases, J shed 4 bases, and the junction held 10 bases outside the gene matches. The CDR3 contains 16 residues. The CDR3 sequence is CASSPSSGGGADTQYF. In nucleotides, the CDR3 is TGTGCCAGCAGTCCCTCTAGCGGGGGTGGAGCAGATACGCAGTATTTT.

The chain uses TRBV10-1 and TRBJ2-2; 7 bases agree with TRBD2. Germline V gene lookup returns CDR1 WNHNN and CDR2 SYGVQD (reference sequence). The CDR3 has 14 amino acids. After removal of 3 bases from V and 6 bases from J, the junction contained 4 bases not matched to a gene. CDR3 amino acids: CASSDHTSAGELFF. CDR3 DNA sequence: TGCGCCAGCAGTGACCATACTAGCGCCGGGGAGCTGTTTTTT.

This clonotype was recorded many times. The gene calls are TRBV18 and TRBJ1-2; D is unclear. CDR1 is KGHSH and CDR2 is LQKENI in the germline V gene. V was pared by 2 bases and J by 4 bases, with 8 bases between. The CDR3 covers 13 residues. In nucleotides, the CDR3 is TGTGCCAGCTCACCAAATGAATCCTATGGCTACACCTTC. It yields the protein CASSPNESYGYTF.

This chain uses TRBV28 with TRBJ2-7; D might be TRBD1 (6 bases). V was shortened by 5 bases and J by 3 bases, with 20 bases between the two germline ends. The CDR3 is 16 residues long. Per germline, CDR1 MDHEN and CDR2 SYDVKM. The CDR3 sequence is CASSPPLPLGGYEQYF. The CDR3 nucleotides read TGTGCCAGCAGTCCTCCTCTACCCTTAGGGGGCTACGAGCAGTACTTC.

As for this clonotype: At one boundary the junction diverges from the germline segment, which might be a read error. The V gene is TRBV7-7, the J gene TRBJ2-7; D gene unclear. The CDR3 totals 11 residues. Germline V gives CDR1 SSHAT, CDR2 FNYEAQ (reference sequence). The CDR3 reads CASSHAYEQYF. Written as DNA, the CDR3 is TGTGCTAGCAGCCACGCCTACGAGCAGTACTTC.

This clonotype showed up many times. The chain carries TRBV20-1 and TRBJ2-7; D ambiguous. This CDR3 has 13 residues. The V and J ends lost 3 bases and 1 base respectively, with 10 bases between them. In germline, CDR1 is DFQATT, CDR2 SNEGSKA (reference sequence). The CDR3 nucleotides read TGCAGTGCTAGGGTATTCGGATCCTACGAGCAGTACTTC. Its translation: CSARVFGSYEQYF.

Ten or more counts support this clonotype. The chain recombines TRBV11-2 with TRBJ1-2; TRBD1 aligns across 7 bases. The CDR3 length is 16 residues. The germline V gene has CDR1 SGHAT and CDR2 FQNNGV. Germline trimming cut 8 bases from V and 3 bases from J; bases unmatched to any gene: 15. CDR3 sequence: CASSAPAGGRDYGYTF. CDR3 coding DNA: TGTGCCAGCTCTGCCCCCGCAGGGGGGCGCGACTATGGCTACACCTTC.

In this sample, this clonotype turned up a few times. This may stem from a read error, because a much larger clone lies one nucleotide away. This chain links TRBV12-3 or TRBV12-4 with TRBJ1-3; 7 positions agree with TRBD1. This CDR3 spans 14 amino acids. Germline trimming cut 6 bases from V and 0 bases from J; bases unmatched to any gene: 2. Here the CDR3 reads CASRGGNSGNTIYF. The CDR3 DNA reads as TGTGCCAGCAGAGGGGGCAACTCTGGAAACACCATATATTTT.

The gene calls are TRBV12-3 or TRBV12-4 and TRBJ2-7; perhaps TRBD1 as D (6 bases). The CDR3 runs 14 residues. Trimming pared 8 bases from V and 0 bases from J, leaving 14 bases between. The CDR3 here is CASGSNRDSYEQYF. The CDR3 DNA is TGTGCCAGCGGATCGAACAGGGACTCCTACGAGCAGTACTTC.

There are many counts of this clonotype. The rearrangement joins TRBV2 to TRBJ1-5; D ambiguous. Trimming took off 5 bases at V and 0 bases at J, with 17 bases between the two ends. The CDR3 runs 17 residues. Germline V CDR1 and CDR2: SNHLY, FYNNEI. The CDR3 here is CASSPLPDYGSNQPQHF. CDR3 coding DNA: TGTGCCAGCAGTCCTCTTCCCGACTATGGTAGCAATCAGCCCCAGCATTTT.

For this clonotype: A read error may be the cause here, since a much bigger clone is one base away. V usage is TRBV28 and J usage is TRBJ1-5; D unclear. The germline CDR1 and CDR2 sequences are MDHEN and SYDVKM. The CDR3 is made up of 11 amino acids. The CDR3 nucleotides read TGTGCCAGCACCTCCTTCCGGGCCCAGCAGTTT. Translating gives CASTSFRAQQF.

This clonotype was detected ten times or more. The chain has TRBV7-9 and TRBJ1-1; TRBD1 might be the D (6 bases). V shed 6 bases and J shed 6 bases, with 14 bases lying between them. This CDR3 contains 13 residues. Germline V gene lookup returns CDR1 SEHNR and CDR2 FQNEAQ (reference sequence). CDR3 in amino acids: CASSRDTFAEAFF. Here the CDR3 DNA reads TGTGCCAGCAGTCGGGACACCTTCGCTGAAGCTTTCTTT.